The present entry profiles one T cell receptor beta chain with its context. Its antigen is still unknown. This record comes from a study of cytomegalovirus exposure and HLA in healthy donors. CDR1 and CDR2 (germline): SGHDT, YYEEEE. The CDR3 runs 15 residues. The V end was cut by 4 bases, the J end by 0 bases, with 11 bases between. Some clones are missing from TCRdb's copy, which holds only in-frame ones; the method was immunoSEQ multiplex PCR. The repertoire holds 90,000 to 130,000 clones, with 70% to 90% as singletons. Study conclusions and caveats: Listed as cytomegalovirus-associated were 150 to 200 TCR beta chains. According to a later analysis, TCR clusters from the first cohort tended to co-occur in the roughly 110 validation repertoires. Cytomegalovirus status, reportedly, was diagnosed with high specificity and sensitivity by the classifier.

The sample was PBMCs. The clonotype comes from a woman between 18 and 30 years old in good health and CMV-seronegative. The rearrangement joins TRBV5-6 to TRBJ2-1; tentatively, D is TRBD2 (5 bases). This chain's CDR3 is CASSGSPSSYNEQFF. As DNA, the CDR3 is TGTGCCAGCAGCGGGAGTCCGAGCTCCTACAATGAGCAGTTCTTC. Complete variable domain (other parts from reference TRBV5-6 and TRBJ2-1): DAGVTQSPTHLIKTRGQQVTLRCSPKSGHDTVSWYQQALGQGPQFIFQYYEEEERQRGNFPDRFSGHQFPNYSSELNVNALLLGDSALYLCASSGSPSSYNEQFFGPGTRLTVL.